Each of the 2 T cell receptor beta chains below was sequenced from the same sample in a study of metastatic and nonmetastatic thyroid tumors. TCRdb re-clonotyped the PCR reads through MiXCR. Among roughly 13,000 clones listed, approximately 32% were seen once. The entire patient cohort was treatment-naive prior to thyroid surgery. Material for sequencing was blood. The receptors originated from a female donor with papillary thyroid cancer or a benign thyroid nodule (not recorded which). Some clones in this sample may be carry-over from other donors' samples.

The chain links TRBV4-2 to TRBJ2-7, with 9 bases lining up with TRBD1. Unmatched junction bases numbered 8, after V lost 0 bases and J lost 5 bases. The CDR3 is made up of 16 amino acids. Germline CDR1 LGHNA, CDR2 YNFKEQ. The chain's CDR3 is CASSQDLTGGKNEQYF. CDR3 in DNA: TGTGCCAGCAGCCAAGATTTAACAGGGGGCAAGAACGAGCAGTACTTC.

In its sample, this clone is medium-sized (0.01 to 0.1%). The gene calls are TRBV6-2 or TRBV6-3 and TRBJ2-7; 7 bases line up with TRBD1. The CDR3 sequence is 14 residues long. Unmatched junction bases numbered 8, after V lost 4 bases and J lost 5 bases. Germline assignment: CDR1 MNHEY and CDR2 SVGEGT. DNA of the CDR3: TGTGCCAGCAGTTCCATAAGAGACAGGGACGAGCAGTACTTC. This codes for CASSSIRDRDEQYF.